The clone carrying this T cell receptor (beta chain) was observed a few times. This entry belongs to a study of cytotoxic CD8 clonotypes in ibrutinib-treated CLL. Across the whole study: Samples averaged about 260,000 productive templates and some 96,000 productive rearrangements.

Generated by immunoSEQ multiplex PCR, the TCRdb table keeps only in-frame clones and is missing some. The sample shows hundreds of thousands of clones, 70% of them seen only once. The receptor was derived from a human donor with chronic lymphocytic leukemia. The starting material was PBMCs, obtained after 24 months of ibrutinib treatment.

As DNA, the CDR3 is TGCAGCGTTGACTCTAACAATGAGCAGTTCTTC. Translation: CSVDSNNEQFF. This chain uses TRBV29-1 with TRBJ2-1; D gene uncertain. The CDR3 contains 11 residues. Germline V gene sequence: CDR1 SQVTM, CDR2 ANQGSEA. Between the trimmed V and J ends, which lost 3 bases and 5 bases, there was a span of 5 bases.